This T cell receptor (beta chain) was observed in a study of blood T cells in healthy people across ages (dated by TCRdb to the mid-2010s). For the wider study: In model experiments, template switching captured about one uniquely barcoded TCR beta cDNA molecule for every two T cells. To track age-related changes in TCR beta repertoire diversity, the study relied on deep sequencing normalized with unique cDNA molecular identifiers. Donors were grouped into four age groups: young (average 16 years), middle-aged (over 35), aged (approximately 67) and long-lived (less than 85). Using the same blood draw, the study looked at two additional independent replicas of 1 million unique cDNA reads for two donors, one aged 18 to 29 and the other aged 80 or older.

Overall study results and their limits: Observed TCR beta diversity per million T cells fell roughly linearly with age, and a significant reduction was already apparent by age roughly 40. Conclusive comparison of naive and antigen-experienced compartments was prevented by the profiling of bulk unsorted PBMCs. Compared with the aged group, the long-lived group had more naive CD4+ T cells, fewer expanded clones and increased TCR diversity, suggesting age selection. Because donor CMV infection status was unknown, age-related changes in expanded clonotypes were potentially confounded. Observed TCR beta diversity correlated strongly with the percentage of naive T cells measured by flow cytometry. Estimates of total diversity from one million sequenced T cells were regarded as lower bounds and underestimates.

The library was obtained by 5' RACE. The sequencer was an Illumina HiSeq 2500. A second PCR of about 6 to 11 cycles was run with a J-beta primer mix and a sample-barcoded 5' primer. A unique molecular identifier was introduced onto each TCR beta cDNA molecule by a template-switch 5' adaptor carrying 12 random nucleotides. Each sample yielded at least 2.5 million CDR3-containing paired-end reads. The Mint cDNA synthesis kit, primed by a TRBC-specific oligonucleotide, was used to synthesize first-strand cDNA from all RNA. All cDNA was treated with uracil-DNA glycosylase and then went through a first 18-cycle PCR with the universal primers M1SS and BC2_uni_R. In the original analysis: For normalization, 1 million high-quality reads were randomly selected from each sample, with every read carrying a distinct molecular identifier. Instead of being binned into consensus sequences, reads that shared molecular identifiers were thrown out. MiTCR, with a Q25 quality threshold and the strictest error-elimination algorithm, was used for CDR3 identification, clonotype clustering and error correction. A nonparametric unseen species model using Euler transformation provided a lower-bound estimate of total TCR beta diversity. The public reads were run again by TCRdb, first through fastp at Q25 and then through MiXCR, and only productive beta chains were kept. Under each unique CDR3 protein, matching rows form one entry showing the most common genes and DNA. In this record, the V and J calls reflect TCRdb's handling and not the investigators' own analysis. The sample table shows 500,000 to 650,000 distinct CDR3 sequences, and about 26% are seen once. Under 4.5% of the sample rests with the top ten.

Concerning this clonotype itself: This receptor's antigen is unknown. Within one base of it there is no much larger clone, and no base qualities were kept.

V is clipped by 0 bases and J by 8 bases, and the sequence between their germline boundaries is 13 bases long. The cysteine opens and the phenylalanine closes a CDR3 of 15 amino acids. This entry keeps only the CDR3 DNA: 45 bases, framed from base 1. CDR1 and CDR2 (ENHRY, SYGVKD) derive from the germline V gene. The donors were roughly 40 Caucasian individuals from Russia, aged 6 to 90 years, who were systemically healthy. Roughly 10 milliliters of peripheral blood were drawn from each donor into EDTA-treated Vacutainer tubes. Ficoll-Paque density-gradient centrifugation was used to isolate PBMCs, with at least 7 million per sample. Trizol reagent was used to extract total RNA from the PBMCs, yielding at least 6 micrograms per sample. For every donor, an aliquot of PBMCs went through flow cytometry to measure the percentages of naive CD45RAhigh/CD27high T cells. The sample also formed part of further work on T cells of mothers and their children. As that second study puts it: Nine systemically healthy Caucasian individuals, comprising three mothers and their six children, were included as donors. cDNA synthesis consumed the entire amount of extracted RNA, loaded at about 1.5 ug RNA in each 15 ul reaction. In the second PCR, the M1S primer introduced both the sample barcodes and 2-4 random nucleotides. Each mother yielded over 8.5 million TCR beta CDR3 reads and each child 3 million to 3.5 million reads. TCR recombination output is similarly shaped by thymic selection in related and unrelated pairs, with a minor effect exerted by inherited differences. Normalized repertoire overlap was always slightly but never significantly higher in related than unrelated mother-child pairs. No persistent microchimeric T cell clones were found, with a detection sensitivity of roughly 100 clones per million clonotypes. To look for features that set related mother-child pairs apart from unrelated individuals, the researchers ran deep NGS to compare the TCR beta repertoires of mothers and children. Mothers averaged about 37 +/- 4 years of age and children averaged around 10 +/- 4 years. Libraries were sequenced on Illumina HiSeq 2000 with 100+100 nt paired-end reads after adapter ligation with NEBNext reagents. To prevent cross-contamination, the mother and child libraries were prepared a month apart and were sequenced in separate runs. Between about 500,000 and 2,100,000 distinct TCR beta clonotypes were identified per donor. Naive TCR beta clonotypes were estimated from low-frequency clonotypes matched to each donor's FACS-determined naive share, without sorting.

This chain joins TRBV10-3 to TRBJ1-4; the D gene is not confidently resolved. The clonotype originates from a boy aged 2 to 10 in good health. Sequencing was performed on blood. In nucleotides, the sequence is TGTGCCATCAGTGAGTCGGTGGCCCTCGGGGAAAAACTGTTTTTT. It translates as CAISESVALGEKLFF.